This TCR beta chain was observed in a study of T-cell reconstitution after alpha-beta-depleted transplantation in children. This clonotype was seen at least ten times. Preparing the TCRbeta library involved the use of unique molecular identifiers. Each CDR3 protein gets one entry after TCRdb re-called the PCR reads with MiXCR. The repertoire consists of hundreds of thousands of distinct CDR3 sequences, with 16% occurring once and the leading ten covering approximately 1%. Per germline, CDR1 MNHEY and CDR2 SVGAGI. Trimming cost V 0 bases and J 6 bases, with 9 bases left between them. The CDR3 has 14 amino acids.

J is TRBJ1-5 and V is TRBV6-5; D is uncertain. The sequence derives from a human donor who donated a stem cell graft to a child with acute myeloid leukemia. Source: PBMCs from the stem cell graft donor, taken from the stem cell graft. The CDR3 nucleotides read TGTGCCAGCAGTTACTCGATGAGCGGTCAGCCCCAGCATTTT. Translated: CASSYSMSGQPQHF.